This TCR beta chain is from a study of blood T cells in healthy people across ages. Each donor supplied about 9.6 milliliters of peripheral blood. V lost 8 bases to trimming and J lost 8 bases; unmatched junction nucleotides: 8. CDR1 is KGHSH, CDR2 LQKENI, per germline. CDR3 length: 12 residues. Sample-barcoded 5' priming and a J-beta primer mix drove a second PCR of roughly 6 to 12 cycles. TCRdb redid the calling of the 5' RACE reads with MiXCR, one entry per CDR3 protein. The table shows about 620,000 distinct CDR3 sequences, with about 50% occurring only once. This clonotype was obtained from an elderly woman in good health. The sequenced material came from blood. V gene TRBV18 combines with J gene TRBJ1-2; 7 nucleotides agree with TRBD1. Here the CDR3 reads CASEKTGEGYTF. The DNA of the CDR3 is TGTGCCAGCGAAAAAACAGGGGAAGGCTACACCTTC.